This T cell receptor beta chain is from a study of regulatory T cells in long-lasting Graves disease. Combining iRepertoire HTBI primers with Arm-PCR of CDR3 regions, the authors built TCR beta libraries. MiXCR was run by TCRdb on the multiplex PCR reads, yielding one entry per CDR3 protein. The sample consists of 550,000 to 600,000 distinct CDR3 sequences, approximately 16% of them appearing once. Regarding time point: newly diagnosed GD, antithyroid drugs for less than 3 months. Isolated PBMC RNA provided the starting material for the TCR library. Graves' disease diagnosis followed American Thyroid Association guidelines. This clonotype was picked up a small number of times. These data were also filed under a second study, of T cells in Graves' hyperthyroidism and ophthalmopathy.

Material: peripheral blood mononuclear cells (PBMCs), obtained at new diagnosis, from a patient treated with antithyroid drugs. This clonotype originated in a man in his late teens or twenties with Graves disease.

The DNA of the CDR3 is TGCAGTGCTGGCTTGGTTCTCTCTGGGGCCAACGTCCTGACTTTC. Residues: CSAGLVLSGANVLTF. This chain connects TRBV20-1 to TRBJ2-6; D unclear. This CDR3 has 15 residues. Germline V CDR1 and CDR2: DFQATT, SNEGSKA (reference sequence). V shed 5 bases and J shed 0 bases, with 11 bases lying between them.